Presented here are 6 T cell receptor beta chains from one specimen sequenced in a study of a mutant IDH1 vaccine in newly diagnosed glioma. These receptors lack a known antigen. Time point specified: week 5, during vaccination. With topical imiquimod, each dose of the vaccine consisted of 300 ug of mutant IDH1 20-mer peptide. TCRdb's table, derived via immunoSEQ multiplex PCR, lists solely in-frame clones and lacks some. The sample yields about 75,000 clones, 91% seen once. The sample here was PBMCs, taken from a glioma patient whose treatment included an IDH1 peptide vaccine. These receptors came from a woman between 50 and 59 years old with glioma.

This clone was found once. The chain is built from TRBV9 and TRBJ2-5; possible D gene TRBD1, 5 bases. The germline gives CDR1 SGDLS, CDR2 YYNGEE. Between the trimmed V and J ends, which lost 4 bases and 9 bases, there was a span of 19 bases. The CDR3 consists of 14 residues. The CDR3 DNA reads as TGTGCCAGCAGCCCCAGACAGCACGAGGTGGCCCAGTACTTC. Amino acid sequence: CASSPRQHEVAQYF.

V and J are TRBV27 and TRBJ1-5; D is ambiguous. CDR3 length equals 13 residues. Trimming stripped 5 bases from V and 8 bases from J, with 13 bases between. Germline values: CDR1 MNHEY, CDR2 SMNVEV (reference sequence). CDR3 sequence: CASSTRGGEPQHF. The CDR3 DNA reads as TGTGCCAGCAGTACAAGAGGCGGGGAGCCCCAGCATTTT.

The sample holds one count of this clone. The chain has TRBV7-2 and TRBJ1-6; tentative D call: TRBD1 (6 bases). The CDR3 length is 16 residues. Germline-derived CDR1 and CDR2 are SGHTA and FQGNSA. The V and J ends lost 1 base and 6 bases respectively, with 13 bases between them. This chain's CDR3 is CASSLDAGGANSPLHF. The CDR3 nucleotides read TGTGCCAGCAGCTTAGATGCCGGGGGCGCTAATTCACCCCTCCACTTT.

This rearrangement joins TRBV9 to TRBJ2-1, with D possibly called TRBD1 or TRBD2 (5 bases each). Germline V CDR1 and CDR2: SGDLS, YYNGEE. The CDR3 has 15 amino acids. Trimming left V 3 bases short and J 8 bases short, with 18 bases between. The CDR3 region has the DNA TGTGCCAGCAGCGCCCTGGGGCGACGAGGGGATGAGCAGTTCTTC. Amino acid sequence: CASSALGRRGDEQFF.

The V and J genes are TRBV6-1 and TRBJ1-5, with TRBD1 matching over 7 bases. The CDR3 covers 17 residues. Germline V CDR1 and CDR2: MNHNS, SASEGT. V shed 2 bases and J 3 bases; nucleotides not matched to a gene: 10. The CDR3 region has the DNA TGTGCCAGCAGTGAATACGACAGGGCTGTAGACAATCAGCCCCAGCATTTT. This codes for CASSEYDRAVDNQPQHF.

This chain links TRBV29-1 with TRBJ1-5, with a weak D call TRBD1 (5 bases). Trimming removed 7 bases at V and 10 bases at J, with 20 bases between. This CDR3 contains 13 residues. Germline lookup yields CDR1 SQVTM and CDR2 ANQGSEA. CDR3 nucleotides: TGCAGCGGGGGGGACGGTAATGCGTCACCCCAGCATTTT. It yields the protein CSGGDGNASPQHF.